This T cell receptor (beta chain) was recorded in a study of brain metastases from non-small cell lung cancer. The V gene end was trimmed by 0 bases and the J gene end by 3 bases; junction bases not matched to a gene: 11. The CDR3 runs to 18 residues. Germline V gene sequence: CDR1 LGHNA, CDR2 YSLEER. The repertoire was sequenced with immunoSEQ multiplex PCR; TCRdb's copy has only in-frame clones and lacks some. The table shows several thousand clones, with 60% to 85% occurring only once. This clone showed up just once. Other DNA sequences in the same sample also yield this CDR3. This receptor was taken from a donor aged 40 or older with non-small cell lung cancer. Sample: primary lung tumor tissue. The rearrangement joins TRBV4-3 to TRBJ2-1; 7 nucleotides line up with TRBD2. The CDR3 sequence: CASSQDPPGAGLYNEQFF. The CDR3 bases are TGCGCCAGCAGCCAAGATCCCCCAGGAGCGGGACTCTACAATGAGCAGTTCTTC.